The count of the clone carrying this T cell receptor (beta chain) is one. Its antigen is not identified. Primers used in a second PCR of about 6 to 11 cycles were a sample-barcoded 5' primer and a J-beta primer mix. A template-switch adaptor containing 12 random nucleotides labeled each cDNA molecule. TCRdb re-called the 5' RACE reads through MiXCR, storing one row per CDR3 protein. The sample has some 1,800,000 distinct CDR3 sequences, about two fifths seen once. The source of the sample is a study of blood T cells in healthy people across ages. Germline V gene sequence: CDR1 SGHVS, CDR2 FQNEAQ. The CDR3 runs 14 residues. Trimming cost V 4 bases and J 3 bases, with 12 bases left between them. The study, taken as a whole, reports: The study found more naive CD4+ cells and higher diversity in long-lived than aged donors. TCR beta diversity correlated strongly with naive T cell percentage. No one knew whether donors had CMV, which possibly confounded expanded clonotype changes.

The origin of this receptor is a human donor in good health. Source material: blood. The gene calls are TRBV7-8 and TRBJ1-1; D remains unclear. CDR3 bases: TGTGCCAGCAGCTCGAGACGGACTTACACTGAAGCTTTCTTT. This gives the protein CASSSRRTYTEAFF.